Listed here is a single T cell receptor (beta chain). This entry belongs to a study of blood T cell repertoires in COVID-19. Study-wide background: Nucleic acid was either cDNA or gDNA, and it came from T cells, B-cell-depleted T cells, or PBMCs.

Libraries were prepared by immunoSEQ multiplex PCR; TCRdb keeps only in-frame clonotypes and omits some of them. The repertoire holds approximately 250,000 clones, approximately 82% seen once, with 15% in the top ten. The age range of participants was 18 to 89 years, with residence in approximately 25 US areas. Clinical history reported by participants formed the basis on which cohorts were assigned. The CDR3 totals 14 residues. Germline CDR1 SGHTA, CDR2 FQGNSA. V was shortened by 10 bases and J by 1 base, with 14 bases between the two germline ends. Source material: PBMCs or T cells enriched from blood (not recorded which). The sequence was collected from a man between 35 and 55 years old who had recovered from COVID-19. The chain combines TRBV7-2 with TRBJ1-3; D remains ambiguous. CDR3 DNA: TGTGCCACCTCTACCCAATCTTCTGGAAACACCATATATTTT. Its translation is CATSTQSSGNTIYF. Looking up the rest from reference TRBV7-2 and TRBJ1-3 gives the full variable domain: GAGVSQSPSNKVTEKGKDVELRCDPISGHTALYWYRQSLGQGLEFLIYFQGNSAPDKSGLPSDRFSAERTGGSVSTLTIQRTQQEDSAVYLCATSTQSSGNTIYFGEGSWLTVV.